This TCR beta chain was obtained from a study of blood T cell repertoires in COVID-19. This CDR3 is built from 13 residues. The V and J ends lost 5 bases and 4 bases respectively, with 11 bases between them. CDR1 and CDR2 from the germline V gene are ENHRY and SYGVKD. Data came from immunoSEQ multiplex PCR; TCRdb stores just in-frame clones and leaves some out. The sample includes about 62,000 clones, 80% to 90% of them seen just once. Seattle patients were enrolled during active infection and followed longitudinally. The clonotype was recovered from a woman aged 60-75 years with COVID-19, enrolled during active disease. Sequenced input: peripheral blood. The chain links TRBV10-3 to TRBJ1-1; D gene ambiguous. Here the CDR3 DNA reads TGTGCCATCAGTCCGGGAACCAGCACTGAAGCTTTCTTT. Residues: CAISPGTSTEAFF.